A single sample is the source of the 30 T cell receptor beta chains below, sequenced in a study of early T cells in non-severe SARS-CoV-2 infection. TCRdb re-called the 5' RACE reads through MiXCR, storing one row per CDR3 protein. In the table there are some 73,000 distinct CDR3 sequences, approximately 12% of which are singletons. Input material: whole blood. All receptors derive from an adult who was a healthcare worker with PCR-confirmed SARS-CoV-2 infection or an uninfected control (not recorded which).

This clonotype was detected ten times or more. V and J are TRBV30 and TRBJ2-3; TRBD2 aligns across 7 bases. The ends lost 0 bases at V and 1 base at J; junction bases unmatched: 7. The CDR3 is made up of 16 amino acids. The germline V gene has CDR1 GTSNPN and CDR2 SVGIG (reference sequence). The CDR3 coding sequence is TGTGCCTGGAGTGTATCCTTCGCGGGGGGCACAGATACGCAGTATTTT. This translates into CAWSVSFAGGTDTQYF.

This chain links TRBV20-1 with TRBJ2-1; TRBD1 or TRBD2 may be the D gene (6 bases each). Between the trimmed V and J ends, which lost 0 bases and 3 bases, there was a span of 12 bases. There are 15 residues in the CDR3. In germline, CDR1 is DFQATT, CDR2 SNEGSKA (reference sequence). CDR3 protein: CSARDRGLYYNEQFF. CDR3 in DNA: TGCAGTGCTAGAGATCGGGGGCTTTACTACAATGAGCAGTTCTTC.

Only a few counts were recorded for this clonotype. V usage is TRBV7-3 and J usage is TRBJ1-2; TRBD1 aligns across 7 bases. This CDR3 has 15 residues. J gave up 2 bases and V 5 bases, and 8 bases lay outside the gene matches. Germline V lookup: CDR1 SGHTA, CDR2 FQGTGA. The DNA for the CDR3 is TGTGCCAGCAGCCTCTCGGGACAGCTAAACTATGGCTACACCTTC. Protein: CASSLSGQLNYGYTF. Based on the CDR3 plus reference TRBV7-3 and TRBJ1-2, the full variable domain is GAGVSQTPSNKVTEKGKYVELRCDPISGHTALYWYRQSLGQGPEFLIYFQGTGAADDSGLPNDRFFAVRPEGSVSTLKIQRTERGDSAVYLCASSLSGQLNYGYTFGSGTRLTVV.

The CDR3 protein is CASRPSGTGGSNTEAFF. For the CDR3, the DNA is TGTGCCAGCAGGCCTTCCGGGACAGGGGGCTCGAACACTGAAGCTTTCTTT. The gene calls are TRBV6-5 and TRBJ1-1, with 12 bases lining up with TRBD1. Trimming removed 6 bases from V and 1 base from J; junction bases left unmatched: 9. The CDR3 is made up of 17 amino acids. In germline, CDR1 is MNHEY, CDR2 SVGAGI.

This clonotype was counted between two and nine times. V usage is TRBV2 and J usage is TRBJ1-6; D not resolved. The CDR3 loop spans 15 amino acids. CDR1 and CDR2 from the germline V gene are SNHLY and FYNNEI. Trimming took 3 bases from V and 9 from J, leaving 15 bases between them. CDR3 sequence: CASSDGQARASPLHF. The CDR3 coding sequence is TGTGCCAGCAGTGATGGGCAGGCCAGAGCTTCACCCCTCCACTTT.

The rearrangement links TRBV20-1 to TRBJ2-2; TRBD1 aligns across 10 bases. In germline, CDR1 is DFQATT, CDR2 SNEGSKA (reference sequence). V trimming: 0 bases; J trimming: 6 bases; junction bases outside the gene matches: 10. The CDR3 extends over 17 amino acids. The chain's CDR3 is CSARDGWGQGSAGELFF. CDR3 nucleotide sequence: TGCAGTGCTAGAGATGGGTGGGGACAGGGGAGCGCCGGGGAGCTGTTTTTT.

CDR3 residues: CASSGLAGGTYEQYF. In DNA, the CDR3 is TGTGCCAGCAGCGGACTAGCGGGAGGCACCTACGAGCAGTACTTC. The chain employs TRBV12-3 or TRBV12-4 and TRBJ2-7, with 14 bases aligning to TRBD2. The CDR3 runs to 15 residues. The V segment lost 6 bases and the J segment 2 bases; nucleotides outside the gene matches: 3.

The CDR3: CASTRDQGTNQPQHF. CDR3 sequence (DNA): TGTGCCAGTACCCGAGATCAGGGGACAAATCAGCCCCAGCATTTT. The chain joins TRBV2 to TRBJ1-5; a possible D gene is TRBD1 (6 bases). The CDR3 is 15 amino acids. Trimming removed 9 bases from V and 4 bases from J, with 19 bases in between. Germline CDR1 and CDR2: SNHLY and FYNNEI. The full variable domain, with the rest looked up from reference TRBV2 and TRBJ1-5, is EPEVTQTPSHQVTQMGQEVILRCVPISNHLYFYWYRQILGQKVEFLVSFYNNEISEKSEIFDDQFSVERPDGSNFTLKIRSTKLEDSAMYFCASTRDQGTNQPQHFGDGTRLSIL.

The chain is built from TRBV20-1 and TRBJ2-5, with a weak D call TRBD2 (5 bases). Germline V gene sequence: CDR1 DFQATT, CDR2 SNEGSKA (reference sequence). CDR3 length: 15 residues. The V end was cut by 6 bases, the J end by 5 bases, with 22 bases between. The DNA of the CDR3 is TGCAGTGCCCATTCCGGTACCGGGGAAACGGAGACCCAGTACTTC. This codes for CSAHSGTGETETQYF.

V usage is TRBV6-2 or TRBV6-3 and J usage is TRBJ2-3, with 12 bases fitting TRBD2. Germline CDR1 and CDR2: MNHEY and SVGEGT. The CDR3 extends over 15 amino acids. The trim removed 6 bases at V and 7 bases at J, leaving 8 bases unmatched. Written as DNA, the CDR3 is TGTGCCAGCAGATCTAGCGGGAGGGCCCGAAATACGCAGTATTTT. It codes for CASRSSGRARNTQYF.

This clonotype was found a few times. The chain employs TRBV6-1 and TRBJ1-1, with D unclear. The CDR3 covers 13 residues. Germline V gene data show CDR1 as MNHNS and CDR2 as SASEGT. The V gene lost 6 bases and the J gene lost 6 bases, with 14 bases spanning the gap. The CDR3 region is CASRDWETAEAFF. The DNA for the CDR3 is TGTGCCAGCAGAGACTGGGAAACCGCTGAAGCTTTCTTT.

In its sample, this clonotype was seen a few times. The chain recombines TRBV6-5 with TRBJ2-2; 8 bases are shared with TRBD1. The CDR3 is made up of 15 amino acids. The J segment lost 2 bases and the V segment lost 6 bases, leaving 5 bases of the junction unmatched. The germline CDR1 and CDR2 sequences are MNHEY and SVGAGI. CDR3 sequence reads: CASSFGQGNTGELFF. The CDR3 coding sequence is TGTGCCAGCAGCTTTGGACAGGGAAACACCGGGGAGCTGTTTTTT.

This rearrangement joins TRBV30 to TRBJ2-1, with 12 positions matching TRBD2. After removal of 0 bases from V and 6 bases from J, the junction contained 12 bases not matched to a gene. The length of the CDR3 is 18 residues. Per the germline V gene, CDR1 is GTSNPN and CDR2 is SVGIG (reference sequence). The CDR3 sequence: CAWSVTPWTSGTVNEQFF. The CDR3, as DNA: TGTGCCTGGAGTGTAACCCCTTGGACTAGCGGGACAGTCAATGAGCAGTTCTTC.

This clonotype was detected a few times. The chain carries TRBV7-9 and TRBJ1-3, with D possibly being TRBD1 (5 bases). Germline CDR1 is SEHNR and CDR2 is FQNEAQ (reference sequence). The CDR3 covers 15 residues. Trimming removed 4 bases at V and 4 bases at J, with 14 bases between. The CDR3, as DNA: TGTGCCAGCAGCTCCGTCGGGGGGGTAGGAAACACCATATATTTT. Residues: CASSSVGGVGNTIYF.

This chain connects TRBV12-2 to TRBJ2-7; the DNA was not compared with TRBD2, the D call given in the table. TRBV12-2 is a pseudogene. This CDR3 comprises 14 residues. The CDR3 region has the DNA TGTGCAAGTCGCACCTCGACGACTACCTACGAGCAGTACTTC. It translates to CASRTSTTTYEQYF.

Many counts were recorded for this clonotype. The chain links TRBV6-6 to TRBJ1-5; D might be TRBD1 (6 bases). The CDR3 is 15 amino acids. Trimming removed 5 bases at V and 3 bases at J, with 14 bases between. Per germline, CDR1 MNHNY and CDR2 SVGAGI (reference sequence). The CDR3, as DNA: TGTGCCAGCAGTCCCACCAGGGGAACCAATCAGCCCCAGCATTTT. Translating gives CASSPTRGTNQPQHF.

Worth noting for this clonotype: A much larger clone lies one base from this, so it may be a read error. This CDR3 fails to terminate in the conserved phenylalanine or tryptophan, so it likely reflects a read error. V gene TRBV7-8 combines with J gene TRBJ2-1, with D possibly TRBD2 on 6 matching bases. Trimming removed 5 bases from V and 10 bases from J, with 21 bases in between. The CDR3 spans 15 residues. Germline V gene lookup returns CDR1 SGHVS and CDR2 FQNEAQ. The CDR3 coding sequence is TGTGCCAGCAGCCCCCTGCCTACGGGAGTATGGGAGCAGTTCTCC. Protein sequence: CASSPLPTGVWEQFS.

The chain combines TRBV18 with TRBJ1-4; D is perhaps TRBD1 (5 bases). V lost 0 bases, J lost 3 bases, and 8 bases lay in between. Per the germline V gene, CDR1 is KGHSH and CDR2 is LQKENI. The CDR3 length is 15 residues. The CDR3 reads CASSPPMGANEKLFF. DNA for the CDR3: TGTGCCAGCTCACCACCGATGGGGGCTAATGAAAAACTGTTTTTT.

This clonotype was counted a few times. The chain links TRBV4-1 to TRBJ1-1; no reliable D call. The CDR3 is 12 amino acids. V was trimmed by 4 bases and J by 3 bases, leaving 6 bases between them. Germline CDR1 MGHRA, CDR2 YSYEKL. The chain's CDR3 is CASSPDHTEAFF. For the CDR3, the DNA is TGCGCCAGCAGCCCGGATCACACTGAAGCTTTCTTT.

The chain joins TRBV29-1 to TRBJ2-1; D gene ambiguous. Trimming removed 7 bases from V and 5 bases from J, with 9 bases in between. The CDR3 is 11 amino acids. CDR1 SQVTM and CDR2 ANQGSEA come from the germline V gene. The CDR3 nucleotides read TGCAGCGGCCGGGCCCACAATGAGCAGTTCTTC. Translated, it gives CSGRAHNEQFF.

This rearrangement joins TRBV19 to TRBJ1-2, with TRBD1 matching 7 bases. The V gene's germline CDR1 is LNHDA and CDR2 SQIVND (reference sequence). This CDR3 is 13 amino acids long. J lost 4 bases, V lost 5 bases, and 4 bases had no gene match. The CDR3 spells CASSAGTVYGYTF. The DNA of the CDR3 is TGTGCCAGTAGTGCGGGGACAGTCTATGGCTACACCTTC. Supplemented by reference TRBV19 and TRBJ1-2, the full variable domain reads DGGITQSPKYLFRKEGQNVTLSCEQNLNHDAMYWYRQDPGQGLRLIYYSQIVNDFQKGDIAEGYSVSREKKESFPLTVTSAQKNPTAFYLCASSAGTVYGYTFGSGTRLTVV.

The rearrangement uses TRBV19 and TRBJ2-1, with 7 bases fitting TRBD1. This CDR3 has 15 residues. The V segment lost 2 bases and the J segment 0 bases; nucleotides outside the gene matches: 1. Germline loops: CDR1 LNHDA, CDR2 SQIVND (reference sequence). The CDR3 nucleotides are TGTGCCAGTAGTATACCAGGGGGCTCCTACAATGAGCAGTTCTTC. This encodes CASSIPGGSYNEQFF.

Notes on this clonotype: This may arise from a read error, as a much more abundant clone is one base away. The chain is built from TRBV6-2 or TRBV6-3 and TRBJ2-3, with a possible D match to TRBD1 (6 bases). The end of the DNA aligns better with TRBJ1-5, so the J call may be wrong. The germline V gene has CDR1 MNHEY and CDR2 SVGEGT. The CDR3 totals 17 residues. The CDR3 nucleotides are TGTGCCAGCAGTCTAACAGCCGGGACAACTAGCACAGATACGCAGCATTTT. This encodes CASSLTAGTTSTDTQHF.

The J gene is TRBJ1-2, the V gene TRBV28; D gene unclear. The length of the CDR3 is 12 residues. CDR1 MDHEN and CDR2 SYDVKM come from the germline V gene. CDR3 nucleotide sequence: TGTGCAGCCACCTGGGCGAACTATGGCTACACCTTC. Translated: CAATWANYGYTF.

J is TRBJ2-2 and V is TRBV9; D not certain. The ends were cut back, 0 bases at V and 3 bases at J, with 9 bases in the middle. The CDR3 has 15 residues. Germline lookup yields CDR1 SGDLS and CDR2 YYNGEE. The CDR3 spells CASSVAWLDTGELFF. DNA for the CDR3: TGTGCCAGCAGCGTAGCGTGGCTAGACACCGGGGAGCTGTTTTTT.

This sequence joins TRBV7-6 and TRBJ1-1, with no clear D. Trimming cost V 5 bases and J 4 bases, with 11 bases left between them. The CDR3 totals 13 residues. Germline assignment: CDR1 SGHVS and CDR2 FNYEAQ. The CDR3 bases are TGTGCCAGCAGCCGAGCGGTGGCCACTGAAGCTTTCTTT. This codes for CASSRAVATEAFF.

The rearrangement joins TRBV5-1 to TRBJ2-1; TRBD2 matches at 7 bases. Germline lookup yields CDR1 SGHRS and CDR2 YFSETQ. CDR3 size: 15 residues. V lost 4 bases and J lost 9; bases outside the gene matches: 13. Here the CDR3 reads CASSPDGGSPTEQFF. The CDR3 DNA sequence: TGCGCCAGCAGCCCGGACGGGGGGAGCCCTACTGAGCAGTTCTTC.

The chain uses TRBV29-1 and TRBJ1-2; the D is unclear. The CDR3 totals 13 residues. V lost 6 bases to trimming and J lost 2 bases, with 13 bases between them. CDR1 is SQVTM and CDR2 is ANQGSEA in the germline V gene. CDR3 sequence: CSVPVSENYGYTF. As DNA, the CDR3 is TGCAGCGTCCCCGTAAGCGAAAACTATGGCTACACCTTC.

The J gene is TRBJ2-7, the V gene TRBV2; D is tentatively TRBD1 or TRBD2 (5 bases each). V dropped 2 bases and J dropped 0 bases, with 11 bases sitting between them. CDR3 length: 15 amino acids. Per the germline V gene, CDR1 is SNHLY and CDR2 is FYNNEI. CDR3 sequence reads: CASSESRDHSYEQYF. The CDR3 bases are TGTGCCAGCAGTGAAAGTAGGGACCACTCCTACGAGCAGTACTTC.

The chain links TRBV7-9 to TRBJ2-4; D ambiguous. CDR1 and CDR2 (germline): SEHNR, FQNEAQ (reference sequence). The CDR3 covers 15 residues. With 3 bases removed from V and 0 bases from J, the gap between germline ends came to 9 bases. CDR3 in DNA: TGTGCCAGCAGCTTGGCGACCTTAGCCAAAAACATTCAGTACTTC. It yields the protein CASSLATLAKNIQYF.